This is a list of T cell receptor beta chains from one sample in a study of CD8+ T cells in alopecia areata. Assay used: immunoSEQ multiplex PCR; TCRdb lists only in-frame clones, some missing. Here the sample spans a few hundred thousand clones, roughly three fifths being singletons. Material: CD8+ T cells sorted from blood. All receptors come from a human donor in good health. CDR3s include the opening cysteine and the closing phenylalanine or tryptophan. D genes are given only for firm matches. Clone size, where shown, is once, few, many, or a class for clones that have expanded.

clone_size j_call v_call d_call cdr3_nt cdr3_aa
NA TRBJ2-1 TRBV30 NA TGTGCCTGGAGTACCCATGAGCAGTTCTTC CAWSTHEQFF
NA TRBJ2-1 TRBV4-1 TRBD2 TGCGCCAGCAGCCATAGCGGGGGGGCCCCTGAGCAGTTCTTC CASSHSGGAPEQFF
NA TRBJ2-3 TRBV29-1 NA TGCAGCGTTGAAAATGCCGGAGATACGCAGTATTTT CSVENAGDTQYF
NA TRBJ1-2 TRBV18 NA TGTGCCAGCTCACCTTTCGACCGTAGAAACTATGGCTACACCTTC CASSPFDRRNYGYTF
NA TRBJ1-1 TRBV13 NA TGTGCCAGCAAGACGGCGAACACTGAAGCTTTCTTT CASKTANTEAFF
NA TRBJ2-2 TRBV4-1 NA TGCGCCAGCAGCCAACTCGACAGTAACACCGGGGAGCTGTTTTTT CASSQLDSNTGELFF
NA TRBJ2-7 TRBV29-1 TRBD1 TGCAGCGTTCGGGACAGGGAATCCGAGCAGTACTTC CSVRDRESEQYF
NA TRBJ1-2 TRBV9 TRBD1 TGTGCCAGCAGCGAGGGACAGGGGGCTTATGGCTACACCTTC CASSEGQGAYGYTF
NA TRBJ2-3 TRBV15 NA TGTGCCACCAGCGTAAGACCAGATACGCAGTATTTT CATSVRPDTQYF
NA TRBJ2-3 TRBV7-9 TRBD2 TGTGCCAGCAGCCACCCCAGCGGGGGAAGGGATACGCAGTATTTT CASSHPSGGRDTQYF
NA TRBJ2-7 TRBV7-2 NA TGTGCCAGCGGTGGGGGCTCCTACGAGCAGTACTTC CASGGGSYEQYF
NA TRBJ2-1 TRBV6-5 TRBD2 TGTGCCACTAGCGGGGGGGCCAATGAGCAGTTCTTC CATSGGANEQFF
NA TRBJ1-2 TRBV7-8 TRBD1 TGTGCCAGCAGCCTAGTACAGGGGGCGCTGGATGGCTACACCTTC CASSLVQGALDGYTF
NA TRBJ2-2 TRBV7-9 NA TGTGCCAGCTTATACTCCGGGGAGCTGTTTTTT CASLYSGELFF
NA TRBJ2-7 TRBV4-1 TRBD1 TGCGCCAGCAGCAACCACAGGGGAACCGAGCAGTACTTC CASSNHRGTEQYF
NA TRBJ1-1 TRBV11-3 NA TGTGCCAGCAGCTTAGCATCAGGACTGAACACTGAAGCTTTCTTT CASSLASGLNTEAFF
NA TRBJ1-1 TRBV13 NA TGTGCCAGCAGTTGGTCCGGGACGGAGAACACTGAAGCTTTCTTT CASSWSGTENTEAFF
NA TRBJ2-4 TRBV6-6 TRBD1 TGTGCCAGCAGTCCGACCCGGGACAGGAGATGGAACATTCAGTACTTC CASSPTRDRRWNIQYF
few TRBJ1-1 TRBV19 NA TGTGCCAGTAGTCCACAGGGTGGTGAAGCTTTCTTT CASSPQGGEAFF
NA TRBJ2-5 TRBV28 NA TGTGCCAGCAGTTTAATCGGAGAGACCCAGTACTTC CASSLIGETQYF
once TRBJ2-3 TRBV27 TRBD2 TGTGCCAGCAGTGGGACCGGGGGGGTCCAACCTCATACAGATACGCAGTATTTT CASSGTGGVQPHTDTQYF
few TRBJ1-1 TRBV2 NA TGTGCCAGCAGGCTTACAGGGAGCTCTGAAGCTTTCTTT CASRLTGSSEAFF
NA TRBJ2-7 TRBV5-1 NA TGCGCCAGCAGCTTGGGTGGGAGGCAGGCGATCGACGAGCAGTACTTC CASSLGGRQAIDEQYF
NA TRBJ1-3 TRBV25-1 NA TGTGCCAGCAGTATGGGAAACACCATATATTTT CASSMGNTIYF
few TRBJ1-2 TRBV25-1 NA TGTGCCAGCAGTGCCGTCTATGGCTACACCTTC CASSAVYGYTF
NA TRBJ1-1 TRBV4-1 NA TGCGCCAGCAGCCAGGACCCTTTAGTCGGGGGACGGACTGAAGCTTTCTTT CASSQDPLVGGRTEAFF
NA TRBJ2-7 TRBV30 NA TGTGCCTGGAGTGTAACAGGGACCTACGAGCAGTACTTC CAWSVTGTYEQYF
NA TRBJ2-1 TRBV11-2 NA TGTGCCAGCAGCTTAGTTGGGTTCAATGAGCAGTTCTTC CASSLVGFNEQFF
NA TRBJ2-7 TRBV5-6 TRBD1 TGTGCCAGCAGCTTCGGGACAGGGGGCTTGGACTGGCAGTACTTC CASSFGTGGLDWQYF
NA TRBJ1-1 TRBV30 NA TGTGCCTGGAGTGTAATCGGACTTCACACTGAAGCTTTCTTT CAWSVIGLHTEAFF
NA TRBJ2-3 TRBV4-1 NA TGCGCCAGCAGCCAAGATCTAGGATATACGCAGTATTTT CASSQDLGYTQYF
few TRBJ2-1 TRBV27 TRBD1 TGTGCCAGCAGTCCCGGGACAGGGAGGATCAATGAGCAGTTCTTC CASSPGTGRINEQFF
NA TRBJ2-5 TRBV28 NA TGTGCCAGCAGTTTACCAGCAGGAGGGGAGACCCAGTACTTC CASSLPAGGETQYF
NA TRBJ1-5 TRBV25-1 NA TGTGCCAGACAAAACCAGCCCCAGTGCAGCAATCAGCCCCAGCATTTT CARQNQPQCSNQPQHF
NA TRBJ1-2 TRBV28 TRBD1 TGTGCCAGCAGTATACGGACAGGAGCGCCCTATGATGGCTACACCTTC CASSIRTGAPYDGYTF
few TRBJ2-3 TRBV30 NA TGTGCCTGGAGCGAGCTGTTGGAGGATACGCAGTATTTT CAWSELLEDTQYF
few TRBJ2-7 TRBV9 TRBD2 TGTGCCAGCAGCGCGGGGACTAGCGGGGGATACGAGCAGTACTTC CASSAGTSGGYEQYF
NA TRBJ2-1 TRBV27 NA TGTGCCAGCAGTTTACAAGGAACCTACAATGAGCAGTTCTTC CASSLQGTYNEQFF
NA TRBJ1-5 TRBV5-6 NA TGTGCCAGCAGCTTGGGGGCCGGGAATCAGCCCCAGCATTTT CASSLGAGNQPQHF
NA TRBJ2-3 TRBV4-1 TRBD2 TGCGCCAGCAGCCAACCTAGCGGGGGGTCCACAGATACGCAGTATTTT CASSQPSGGSTDTQYF
NA TRBJ2-5 TRBV27 TRBD1 TGTGCCAGCAAGTTTCAGGGGGCTGGGGAGACCCAGTACTTC CASKFQGAGETQYF
NA TRBJ1-1 TRBV15 NA TGTGCCACCAGCAGAGACGTGCCGGAAGGGAGCACTGAAGCTTTCTTT CATSRDVPEGSTEAFF
NA TRBJ1-2 TRBV2 NA TGTGCCAGCAGCGCCGGGACCCGGGACGGCTACACCTTC CASSAGTRDGYTF
few TRBJ1-1 TRBV29-1 NA TGCAGCGTTGAAGCAGGCATCACTGAAGCTTTCTTT CSVEAGITEAFF
NA TRBJ2-6 TRBV5-6 NA TGTGCCAGCAGCTTGGCAACGGGCGGGGCCAACGTCCTGACTTTC CASSLATGGANVLTF
NA TRBJ2-1 TRBV27 NA TGTGCCAGCAGTTTGGATCTCTACAATGAGCAGTTCTTC CASSLDLYNEQFF
NA TRBJ1-1 TRBV11-2 TRBD1 TGTGCCAGCAGCACCCCAGGGGGTACAATGAACACTGAAGCTTTCTTT CASSTPGGTMNTEAFF
NA TRBJ2-1 TRBV27 TRBD1 TGTGCCAGCAGTTTGCAGGGGGCGAATGAGCAGTTCTTC CASSLQGANEQFF
NA TRBJ2-3 TRBV4-1 NA TGCGCCACCGGGGTCAAGGGAGATACGCAGTATTTT CATGVKGDTQYF
NA TRBJ1-1 TRBV5-6 NA TGTGCCAGCAGCTTGGGACCTGTCACTGAAGCTTTCTTT CASSLGPVTEAFF
NA TRBJ1-2 TRBV30 NA TGTGCCTGGAGTCCACAGGGTAACTATGGCTACACCTTC CAWSPQGNYGYTF